These T cell receptor beta chains were read from a single sample in a study of T cell changes during pregnancy in multiple sclerosis. Profiling relied on immunoSEQ multiplex PCR, and the TCRdb table lists in-frame clones only, not all of them. Of tens of thousands of clones in the sample, about nine tenths are singletons; the top ten hold over 8.5%. Sequenced material: CD8+ T cells from peripheral blood mononuclear cells, taken before pregnancy. The receptors were sampled from a female donor with multiple sclerosis, enrolled in a pregnancy study. The CDR3 runs from the conserved cysteine through the conserved F or W. A D gene is named only where the DNA matches it firmly. Some rows mark clone size as missing; the rest say once, few, many or name a class of expanded clone.

>.|TRBV5-1|.|TRBJ2-7
CASSLVPGSYEQYF
TGCGCCAGCAGCTTGGTTCCAGGTTCCTACGAGCAGTACTTC
>TRBD2|TRBV19|.|TRBJ2-1
CASRLAGSSYNEQFF
TGTGCCAGTAGGTTAGCGGGAAGCTCCTACAATGAGCAGTTCTTC
>TRBD2|TRBV19|once|TRBJ2-7
CASSHGLANYEQYF
TGTGCCAGTAGTCACGGACTAGCGAACTACGAGCAGTACTTC
>.|TRBV19|.|TRBJ1-5
CASSINHVIDRVQPQHF
TGTGCCAGTAGTATTAACCATGTAATTGACCGGGTTCAGCCCCAGCATTTT
>TRBD2|TRBV30|.|TRBJ2-7
CAWSVPSGSIYEQYF
TGTGCCTGGAGTGTACCTAGCGGGAGTATCTACGAGCAGTACTTC
>TRBD1|TRBV19|.|TRBJ1-1
CASSTRDRAFF
TGTGCCAGTAGTACCCGGGACAGAGCTTTCTTT
>TRBD1|TRBV10-1|once|TRBJ1-5
CASLTGYQPQHF
TGCGCCAGCTTGACAGGGTATCAGCCCCAGCATTTT
>.|TRBV27|medium-sized|TRBJ1-3
CASSFSLGGGNTIYF
TGTGCCAGCAGTTTCTCCCTAGGGGGTGGAAACACCATATATTTT
>.|TRBV28|.|TRBJ2-3
CASSPGKQAGNALLTDTQYF
TGTGCCAGCAGCCCCGGCAAGCAGGCCGGCAATGCCCTACTCACAGATACGCAGTATTTT
>TRBD1|TRBV7-8|once|TRBJ2-3
CASSTFLLGGPTDTQYF
TGTGCCAGCAGCACCTTTCTTTTAGGGGGCCCCACAGATACGCAGTATTTT
>TRBD1|TRBV10-3|.|TRBJ1-1
CASGDRVGWNTEAFF
TGTGCCAGTGGGGACAGGGTAGGGTGGAACACTGAAGCTTTCTTT
>.|TRBV2|once|TRBJ1-2
CAINLLDYGYTF
TGTGCCATCAACCTACTGGACTATGGCTACACCTTC
>TRBD1|TRBV9|.|TRBJ1-6
CASSVGGRGSPLHF
TGTGCCAGCAGCGTAGGAGGCAGGGGGTCACCCCTCCACTTT
>.|TRBV30|.|TRBJ1-2
CAWSVGRYYGYTF
TGTGCCTGGAGTGTCGGCAGGTACTATGGCTACACCTTC
>TRBD1|TRBV5-6|.|TRBJ1-1
CASSRDRGMNTEAFF
TGTGCCAGCAGCCGGGACAGGGGCATGAACACTGAAGCTTTCTTT
>TRBD1|TRBV10-3|.|TRBJ2-7
CACSRTGLVEQYF
TGTGCCTGTTCGAGGACAGGGTTGGTCGAGCAGTACTTC
>.|TRBV5-6|.|TRBJ2-7
CASSFRDNSYEQYF
TGTGCCAGCAGCTTCCGGGACAACTCCTACGAGCAGTACTTC
>.|TRBV27|.|TRBJ1-2
CASSPDKTGPNYGYTF
TGTGCCAGCAGCCCGGATAAGACAGGACCAAACTATGGCTACACCTTC
>.|TRBV6-6|.|TRBJ1-3
CASSYTGLNSGNTIYF
TGTGCCAGCAGTTATACAGGGCTTAATTCTGGAAACACCATATATTTT